This entry describes one TCR beta chain. The CDR3 is made up of 14 amino acids. In germline, CDR1 is MNHEY, CDR2 SMNVEV (reference sequence). The V and J ends lost 4 bases and 3 bases, in that order; junction bases with no gene match: 5. The data derive from a study of blood T cell repertoires in COVID-19. Study background: PBMCs, B-cell-depleted T cells, or T cells were the source of the cDNA or gDNA that made up the material.

Original methodology: Reference gene primer amplification in the assay estimated nucleated cell counts. Assay used: immunoSEQ multiplex PCR; TCRdb lists only in-frame clones, some missing. Clone size and the V and J calls come from that table; the DNA yielded D and trimming. In the table there are 200,000 to 250,000 clones, 86% of which are singletons. It was during active infection that Seattle patients were enrolled and then longitudinally followed. The receptor was isolated from an elderly woman with COVID-19, enrolled during active disease. V usage is TRBV27 and J usage is TRBJ1-2; 7 bases are a match to TRBD1. Sequencing was carried out using peripheral blood. Here the CDR3 reads CASSSGTEDYGYTF. The CDR3 nucleotides are TGTGCCAGCAGTTCCGGGACAGAAGACTATGGCTACACCTTC.